This T cell receptor beta chain comes out of a study of cytomegalovirus exposure and HLA in healthy donors. Findings and caveats of the study: Researchers counted some 150 TCR beta chains as cytomegalovirus-associated.

After removal of 6 bases from V and 8 bases from J, the junction contained 9 bases not matched to a gene. The germline V gene has CDR1 SQVTM and CDR2 ANQGSEA. CDR3 size: 12 residues. The PCR made use of 60 Vbeta and 13 Jbeta primers. Here immunoSEQ multiplex PCR was the method, and the copy in TCRdb shows in-frame clones only, minus some. The repertoire consists of about 120,000 clones, with 10% occurring once and the leading ten covering roughly 4.2%. This clone was counted between two and nine times. The antigen is not known. The V gene is TRBV29-1, the J gene TRBJ1-1, with 7 bases lining up with TRBD1. The specimen was PBMCs. The receptor comes from a young woman in good health and CMV-seropositive. CDR3 region: CSVARDSLEAFF. CDR3 sequence (DNA): TGCAGCGTGGCTCGGGACAGCCTAGAAGCTTTCTTT.